This TCR beta chain stems from a study of identical twins. Germline CDR1 is SGHDN and CDR2 is FVKESK. Trimming pared 2 bases from V and 3 bases from J, leaving 17 bases between. This CDR3 spans 16 amino acids. Study-wide points: While abundant cord blood beta clonotypes carried fewer insertions, memory repertoires showed no such pattern. Instead of following the same donors, the conclusions were based on cross-sectional statistical analysis.

Template switching introduced a universal primer site, and the cDNA bore unique molecular identifiers. One entry per CDR3 protein results from TCRdb running MiXCR on the 5' RACE reads. This sample has a few hundred thousand distinct CDR3 sequences, with 9.6% found just once. In its sample, this clonotype was seen a few times. The antigen remains unidentified. This sample was also put to use in a study of yellow fever vaccine responses in identical twins. That source adds: Twins' T cell vaccine responses reportedly looked partly convergent, partly personalized.

The chain couples TRBV14 to TRBJ2-7; D is ambiguous. This clonotype originated in a woman between 18 and 29 years old in good health. The sample consisted of PBMCs. The chain's CDR3 is CASSQRSTDVVYEQYF. The CDR3 DNA follows: TGTGCCAGCAGCCAACGATCTACGGACGTGGTCTACGAGCAGTACTTC. The full variable domain, in which reference TRBV14 and TRBJ2-7 provide the parts outside the CDR3, is EAGVTQFPSHSVIEKGQTVTLRCDPISGHDNLYWYRRVMGKEIKFLLHFVKESKQDESGMPNNRFLAERTGGTYSTLKVQPAELEDSGVYFCASSQRSTDVVYEQYFGPGTRLTVT.